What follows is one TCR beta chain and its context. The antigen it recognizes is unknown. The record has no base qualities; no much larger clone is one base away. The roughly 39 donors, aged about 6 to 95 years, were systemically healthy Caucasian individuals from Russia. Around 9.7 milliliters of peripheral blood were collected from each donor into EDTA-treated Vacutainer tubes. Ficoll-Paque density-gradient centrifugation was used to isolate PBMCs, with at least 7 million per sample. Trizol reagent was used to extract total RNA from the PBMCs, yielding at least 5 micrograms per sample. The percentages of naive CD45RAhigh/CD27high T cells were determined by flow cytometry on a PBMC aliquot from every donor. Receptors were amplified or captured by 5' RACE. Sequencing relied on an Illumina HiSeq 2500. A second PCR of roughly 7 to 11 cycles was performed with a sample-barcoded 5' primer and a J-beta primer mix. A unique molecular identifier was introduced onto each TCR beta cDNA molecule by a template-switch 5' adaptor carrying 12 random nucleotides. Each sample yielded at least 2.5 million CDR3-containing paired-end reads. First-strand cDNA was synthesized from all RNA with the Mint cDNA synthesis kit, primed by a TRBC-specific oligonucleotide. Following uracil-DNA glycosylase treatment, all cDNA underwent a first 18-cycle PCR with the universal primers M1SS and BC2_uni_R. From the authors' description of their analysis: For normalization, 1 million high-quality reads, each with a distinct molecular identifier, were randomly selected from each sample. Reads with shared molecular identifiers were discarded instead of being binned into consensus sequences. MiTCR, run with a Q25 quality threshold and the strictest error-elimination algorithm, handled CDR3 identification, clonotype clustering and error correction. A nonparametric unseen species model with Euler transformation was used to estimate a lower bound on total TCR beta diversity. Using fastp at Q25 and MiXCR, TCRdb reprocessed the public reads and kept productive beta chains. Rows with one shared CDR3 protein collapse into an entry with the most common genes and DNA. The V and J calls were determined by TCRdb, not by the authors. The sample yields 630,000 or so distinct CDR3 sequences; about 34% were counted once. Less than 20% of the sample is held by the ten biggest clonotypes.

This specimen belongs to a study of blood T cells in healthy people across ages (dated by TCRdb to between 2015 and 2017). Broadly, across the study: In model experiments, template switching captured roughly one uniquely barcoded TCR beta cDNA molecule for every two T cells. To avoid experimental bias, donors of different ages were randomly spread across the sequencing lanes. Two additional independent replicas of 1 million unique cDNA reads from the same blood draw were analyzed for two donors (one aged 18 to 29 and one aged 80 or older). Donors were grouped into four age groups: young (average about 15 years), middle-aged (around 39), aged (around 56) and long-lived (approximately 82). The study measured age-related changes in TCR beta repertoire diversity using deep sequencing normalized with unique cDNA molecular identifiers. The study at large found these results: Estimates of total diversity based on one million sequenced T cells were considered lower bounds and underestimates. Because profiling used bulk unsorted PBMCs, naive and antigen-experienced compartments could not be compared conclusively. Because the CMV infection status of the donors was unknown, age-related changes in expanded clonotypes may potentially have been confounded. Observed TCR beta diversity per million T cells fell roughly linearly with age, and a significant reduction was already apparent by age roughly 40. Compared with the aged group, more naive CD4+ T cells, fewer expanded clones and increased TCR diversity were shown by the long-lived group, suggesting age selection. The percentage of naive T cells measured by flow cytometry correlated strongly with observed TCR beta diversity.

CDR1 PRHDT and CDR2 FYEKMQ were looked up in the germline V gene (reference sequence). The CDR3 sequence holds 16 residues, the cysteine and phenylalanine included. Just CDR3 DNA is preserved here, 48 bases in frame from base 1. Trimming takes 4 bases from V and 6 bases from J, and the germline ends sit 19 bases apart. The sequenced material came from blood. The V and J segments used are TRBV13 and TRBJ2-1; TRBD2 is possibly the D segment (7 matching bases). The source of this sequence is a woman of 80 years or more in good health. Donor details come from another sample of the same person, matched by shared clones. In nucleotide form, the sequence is TGTGCCAGCAGCTCAGGTCTTGGACAGCGGGGCAATGAGCAGTTCTTC. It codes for CASSSGLGQRGNEQFF.